This T cell receptor (beta chain) was sequenced in a study of cytomegalovirus exposure and HLA in healthy donors. The study ran its PCR with 60 Vbeta and 13 Jbeta primers. TCRdb's table, derived via immunoSEQ multiplex PCR, lists solely in-frame clones and lacks some. The table shows some 130,000 clones, with around nine tenths occurring only once. Regarding this clone: What it binds is unknown.

V lost 0 bases and J lost 1, with 19 bases in between. In germline, CDR1 is SNHLY, CDR2 FYNNEI. The CDR3 totals 19 residues. Study-level points and caveats: Indistinguishable V segments, including TRBV6-2 and TRBV6-3, were excluded. Many donors carried some public TCRs, although rarity characterized most TCR sequences. The classifier was said to identify cytomegalovirus status with high specificity and sensitivity.

The sequence came from a woman aged 25 to 39 in good health and CMV-seronegative. This chain joins TRBV2 and TRBJ1-5; maybe TRBD1 (6 bases). The sample taken for sequencing was PBMCs. The CDR3 protein is CASSEAPGVDWESNQPQHF. As DNA, the CDR3 is TGTGCCAGCAGTGAAGCCCCAGGGGTGGACTGGGAGAGCAATCAGCCCCAGCATTTT.